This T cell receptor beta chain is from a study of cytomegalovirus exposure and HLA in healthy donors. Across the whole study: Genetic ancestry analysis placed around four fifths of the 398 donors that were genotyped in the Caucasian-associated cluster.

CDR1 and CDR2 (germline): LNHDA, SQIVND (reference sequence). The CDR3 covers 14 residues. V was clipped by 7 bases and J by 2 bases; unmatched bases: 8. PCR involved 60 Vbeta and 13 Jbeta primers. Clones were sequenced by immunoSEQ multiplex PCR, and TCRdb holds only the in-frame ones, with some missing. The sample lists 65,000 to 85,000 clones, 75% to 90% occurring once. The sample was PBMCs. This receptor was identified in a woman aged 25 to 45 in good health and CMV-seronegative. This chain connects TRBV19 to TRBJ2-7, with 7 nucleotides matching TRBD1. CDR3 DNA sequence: TGTGCCAGTACCCTCCGGGACAGCCCCTACGAGCAGTACTTC. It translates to CASTLRDSPYEQYF.